This TCR beta chain was identified in a study of blood T cell repertoires in COVID-19. Study at large: The study drew acute and convalescent COVID-19 samples from the United States, Italy and Spain. In each case, the material was cDNA or gDNA derived from T cells, B-cell-depleted T cells, or PBMCs.

This clone was detected once. V lost 1 base and J lost 0, with 7 bases in between. CDR1 is SGHRS, CDR2 YFSETQ, per germline. The CDR3 totals 14 residues. How the authors handled the data: Scientists estimated how many nucleated cells there were by amplifying reference gene primers. Repertoires were generated with immunoSEQ multiplex PCR, while TCRdb's copy carries only in-frame clones and drops some. That table supplies the V and J calls and clone size; D and trimming were determined from the DNA. The sample includes fewer than 55,000 clones, roughly 83% of them seen just once. Sequenced sample: peripheral blood. The TCR comes from a woman aged 55-69 years with acute or convalescent COVID-19. The chain couples TRBV5-1 to TRBJ1-1; the D is unclear. CDR3 DNA: TGCGCCAGCAGCTTGAGTCACATGAACACTGAAGCTTTCTTT. As protein: CASSLSHMNTEAFF.